This T cell receptor beta chain was profiled in a study of tumor-infiltrating lymphocytes in primary liver carcinoma. Looking at the study overall: Patients were both men and women, whose ages ran from 30 to 69 years.

Extraction of RNA together with DNA used 20-30 mg of unsorted bulk tissue. Each tumor specimen held more than 80% viable tumor cells. General study findings and limits: It was observed that only about 7.5-24% of the top clones appeared in every one of the five tumor regions. The overlap of tumor-adjacent and tumor-blood pairs was smaller than that of tumor region pairs.

This clonotype has just one count. What it binds is not known. This CDR3 region has 12 residues. The V end lost 7 bases, the J end lost 11 bases, and 15 bases lay between the germline ends. CDR1 MNHEY and CDR2 SVGAGI come from the germline V gene. Reverse transcription of approximately 0.55 ug total RNA with a constant-region primer produced TCR beta cDNA. Researchers made the TCR beta libraries by running three nested multiplex PCR rounds with slightly modified ARM-PCR. TRBV1-TRBV30 forward primers paired with a C-beta reverse primer drove the first two PCR rounds, about 10 cycles each. Each CDR3 protein gets one entry after TCRdb re-called the multiplex PCR reads with MiXCR. The data hold roughly 120,000 distinct CDR3 sequences, with 64% observed a single time.

The V gene is TRBV6-5, the J gene TRBJ2-1; the D is unclear. The clonotype was recovered from a woman aged 55-70 years with primary liver carcinoma and hepatitis B virus infection. Sequencing used liver tumor tissue from sampling region 3. Described subset: tumor region T3, left-lateral pole. The CDR3 protein is CASNSERVKQFF. DNA for the CDR3: TGTGCCAGCAATTCAGAAAGGGTAAAGCAGTTCTTC.